The entry below gives a single T cell receptor (beta chain) sequence along with its context. The antigen remains unidentified. From germline, CDR1 is LGHNA and CDR2 YSLEER. V was clipped by 2 bases and J by 3 bases, with 7 bases between them. CDR3 size: 14 residues. The data were obtained in a study of cytomegalovirus exposure and HLA in healthy donors. Background on the study: An early release of data contained approximately 85 million unique TCRs, which came from HLA-typed donors.

Findings and limits, study-wide: In a later analysis, most CMV-associated TCR beta chains appeared HLA-restricted. According to the study, around 160 TCR beta chains were cytomegalovirus-associated. After further analysis at a later stage, 16,951 TCR beta sequences were associated with HLA alleles at 0.05 false discovery rate.

PCR was performed using 60 Vbeta and 13 Jbeta primers. Assay: immunoSEQ multiplex PCR; the TCRdb copy retains only in-frame clones and omits some. This table holds 99,000 or so clones, around four fifths found once. The specimen sequenced was PBMCs. This clonotype was obtained from a man aged 30 to 45 in good health and CMV-seronegative. This rearrangement joins TRBV4-3 to TRBJ2-2; maybe TRBD1 (6 bases). The DNA of the CDR3 is TGCGCCAGCAGCCAAAACAGGGACACCGGGGAGCTGTTTTTT. As protein: CASSQNRDTGELFF.